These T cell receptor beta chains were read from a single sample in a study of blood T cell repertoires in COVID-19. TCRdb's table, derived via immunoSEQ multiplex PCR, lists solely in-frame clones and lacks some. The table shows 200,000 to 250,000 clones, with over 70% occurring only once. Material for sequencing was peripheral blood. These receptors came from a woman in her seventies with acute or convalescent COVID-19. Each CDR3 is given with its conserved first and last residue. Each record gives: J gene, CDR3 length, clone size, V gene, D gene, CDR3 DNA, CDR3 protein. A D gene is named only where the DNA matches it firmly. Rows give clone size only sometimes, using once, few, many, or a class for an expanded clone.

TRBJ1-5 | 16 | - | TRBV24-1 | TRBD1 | TGTGCCACCAGTGGTTCGACAGGGGTTGGCAATCAGCCCCAGCATTTT | CATSGSTGVGNQPQHF
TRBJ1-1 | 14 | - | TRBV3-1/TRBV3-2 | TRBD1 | TGTGCCAGCAGCCAAGGGACAGGGTACACTGAAGCTTTCTTT | CASSQGTGYTEAFF
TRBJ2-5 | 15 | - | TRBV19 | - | TGTGCCAGTAGATCTTTACTAGGCTCTCAAGAGACCCAGTACTTC | CASRSLLGSQETQYF
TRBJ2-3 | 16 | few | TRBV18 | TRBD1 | TGTGCCAGCTCACCACGGGACAGGGGTATCACAGATACGCAGTATTTT | CASSPRDRGITDTQYF
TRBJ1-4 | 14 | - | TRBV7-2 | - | TGTGCCAGCAGCTTATCCGCCAGGGGTCGGAAACTGTTTTTT | CASSLSARGRKLFF
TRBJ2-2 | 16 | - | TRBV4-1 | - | TGCGCCAGCAGCCGTGGGGGAGGCGGGAACACCGGGGAGCTGTTTTTT | CASSRGGGGNTGELFF
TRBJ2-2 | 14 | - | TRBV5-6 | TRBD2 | TGTGCCAGCAGCTTGAGCGGGGGGGCCGGGGAGCTGTTTTTT | CASSLSGGAGELFF
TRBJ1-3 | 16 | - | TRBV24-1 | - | TGTGCCACCAGTGATTTGTCGGGGGTAGATGGAAACACCATATATTTT | CATSDLSGVDGNTIYF
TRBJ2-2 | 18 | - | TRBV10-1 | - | TGCGCCAGCAGAGTGATAGGGGGAAAAGGGCCGGGGACCGGGGAGCTGTTTTTT | CASRVIGGKGPGTGELFF
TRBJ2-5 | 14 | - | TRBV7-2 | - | TGTGCCAGCAGCTTAGGGACTCGGTCGGAGACCCAGTACTTC | CASSLGTRSETQYF
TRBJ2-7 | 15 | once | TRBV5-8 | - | TGTGCCAGCAGCTTGGGGCGACAGTATGCCTACGAGCAGTACTTC | CASSLGRQYAYEQYF
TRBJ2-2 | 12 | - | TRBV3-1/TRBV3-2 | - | TGTGCCAGCAGCCAATTAACCGGGGAGCTGTTTTTT | CASSQLTGELFF
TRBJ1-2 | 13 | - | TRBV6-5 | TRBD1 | TGTGCCAGCAGGGTGGACAGGAACTATGGCTACACCTTC | CASRVDRNYGYTF
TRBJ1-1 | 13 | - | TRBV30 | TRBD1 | TGTGCCTGGAGTGCTTACCTACAGGGGGCAGCTTTCTTT | CAWSAYLQGAAFF
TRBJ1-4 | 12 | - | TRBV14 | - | TGTGCCAGCAGCCCACAGGGTGAAAAACTGTTTTTT | CASSPQGEKLFF
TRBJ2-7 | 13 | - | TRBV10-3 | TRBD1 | TGTGCCACCAGACAGGGCGAAGGCTACGAGCAGTACTTC | CATRQGEGYEQYF
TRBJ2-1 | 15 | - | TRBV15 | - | TGTGCCACCAGCAGGGACACCGAGACCTACAATGAGCAGTTCTTC | CATSRDTETYNEQFF
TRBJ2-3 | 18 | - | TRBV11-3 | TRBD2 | TGTGCCAGCAGCTCGGATGCTAGCGGGGCTACCAGCACAGATACGCAGTATTTT | CASSSDASGATSTDTQYF
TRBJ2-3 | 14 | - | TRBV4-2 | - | TGTGCCAGCAGCGAGGGGGGGCAAACAGATACGCAGTATTTT | CASSEGGQTDTQYF
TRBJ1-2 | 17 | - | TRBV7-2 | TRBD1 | TGTGCCAGCAGCCCTGGGACAGGGGGCGGGAAGGTATCTGGCTACACCTTC | CASSPGTGGGKVSGYTF
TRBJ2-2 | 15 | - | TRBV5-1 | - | TGCGCCAGCAGCTTGGCGCCGGGGAACACCGGGGAGCTGTTTTTT | CASSLAPGNTGELFF
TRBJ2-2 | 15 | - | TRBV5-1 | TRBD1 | TGCGCCAGCAGGCTAGGGGGCGCGAACACCGGGGAGCTGTTTTTT | CASRLGGANTGELFF
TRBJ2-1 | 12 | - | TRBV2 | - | TGTGCCAGCAGTGAAGGTTCAGGGGACCAGTTCTTC | CASSEGSGDQFF
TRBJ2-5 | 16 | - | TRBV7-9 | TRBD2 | TGTGCCAGCAGCTTCCGGGCGGGGGGTAAACAAGAGACCCAGTACTTC | CASSFRAGGKQETQYF
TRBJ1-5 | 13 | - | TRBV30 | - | TGTGCCTGGAGTGTGGGGGGGTATCAGCCCCAGCATTTT | CAWSVGGYQPQHF
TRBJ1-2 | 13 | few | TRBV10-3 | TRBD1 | TGTGCCATCAGTCCACAGGGGATGGATGGCTACACCTTC | CAISPQGMDGYTF
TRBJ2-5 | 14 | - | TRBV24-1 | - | TGTGCCACCAGTGCCCTGGACAGTCAAGAGACCCAGTACTTC | CATSALDSQETQYF
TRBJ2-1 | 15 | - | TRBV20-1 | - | TGCAGTGCTAGTCGGACTTTGAACTCCTACAATGAGCAGTTCTTC | CSASRTLNSYNEQFF
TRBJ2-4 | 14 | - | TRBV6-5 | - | TGTGCCAGCAGGCGGACCCCGGGGTCCCCCATTCAGTACTTC | CASRRTPGSPIQYF